The 16 T cell receptor beta chains below all came from one sample that was sequenced in a study of regulatory and conventional T cells in breast cancer. TCRdb reanalysed the PCR reads using MiXCR and keeps one entry per CDR3 protein. The data hold 650 to 700 distinct CDR3 sequences, with around 30% observed a single time. The sequencing sample was made of regulatory T cells from blood. Source of these receptors: a female donor with breast cancer.

The chain links TRBV6-2 or TRBV6-3 to TRBJ2-1, with 12 bases identical to TRBD2. Germline CDR1 reads MNHEY; CDR2 reads SVGEGT. Germline trimming cut 6 bases from V and 1 base from J; bases unmatched to any gene: 10. The length of the CDR3 is 18 residues. CDR3 residues: CASSWTSGAERSYNEQFF. CDR3 nucleotide sequence: TGTGCCAGCAGCTGGACTAGCGGGGCCGAAAGGTCCTACAATGAGCAGTTCTTC.

The CDR3, as DNA: TGTGCCAGCAGCCCCCGGGGTAGCGGGGGCTACGAGCAGTACTTC. As protein: CASSPRGSGGYEQYF. This chain connects TRBV3-1 to TRBJ2-7; 9 bases fit TRBD2. After removal of 4 bases from V and 3 bases from J, the junction contained 7 bases not matched to a gene. Germline values: CDR1 LGHDT, CDR2 YNNKEL (reference sequence). The CDR3 is made up of 15 amino acids.

This clonotype was observed a handful of times. This sequence joins TRBV5-1 and TRBJ1-1; no clear D gene. CDR3 size: 11 residues. Germline CDR1 and CDR2: SGHRS and YFSETQ. V was pared by 0 bases and J by 11 bases, with 8 bases between. The CDR3 is CASSLGPAAFF. The CDR3 bases are TGCGCCAGCAGCTTGGGGCCAGCGGCTTTCTTT.

In the case of this clonotype: This sequence may be a read error, since a much larger clone differs from it by one base. The chain is built from TRBV12-3 or TRBV12-4 and TRBJ2-3; D uncertain. V was pared by 4 bases and J by 10 bases, with 12 bases between. CDR3 length equals 12 residues. CDR3 DNA: TGTGCCAGCAGTTCTAGTGCCGATGCGCAGTATTTT. It yields the protein CASSSSADAQYF.

The chain has TRBV4-1 and TRBJ1-5, with D unresolved. From germline, CDR1 is MGHRA and CDR2 YSYEKL. The CDR3 is 16 residues long. V was pared by 0 bases and J by 2 bases, with 11 bases between. CDR3 DNA sequence: TGCGCCAGCAGCCAAGATATTGGCGCGGGCAATCAGCCCCAGCATTTT. It translates to CASSQDIGAGNQPQHF.

The genes are TRBV5-1 and TRBJ2-1; 11 positions agree with TRBD1. Germline-derived CDR1 and CDR2 are SGHRS and YFSETQ. The V and J ends lost 4 bases and 8 bases, in that order; junction bases with no gene match: 8. This CDR3 is built from 15 residues. CDR3 amino acids: CASSLGTGGWDEQFF. CDR3 coding DNA: TGCGCCAGCAGCCTAGGGACAGGGGGTTGGGATGAGCAGTTCTTC.

The gene calls are TRBV7-3 and TRBJ2-5; D remains unclear. This CDR3 contains 13 residues. V lost 5 bases and J 4 bases, leaving 11 bases between the germline ends. The germline CDR1 and CDR2 sequences are SGHTA and FQGTGA. The CDR3 spells CASSITPGETQYF. CDR3 coding DNA: TGTGCCAGCAGCATCACACCGGGAGAGACCCAGTACTTC.

To note about this clonotype: The conserved final phenylalanine or tryptophan is absent from the CDR3, which likely points to a read error. V is TRBV4-3 and J is TRBJ2-1, with TRBD1 identical over 8 bases. Germline CDR1 LGHNA, CDR2 YSLEER. The CDR3 sequence is 16 residues long. V trimming: 2 bases; J trimming: 4 bases; junction bases outside the gene matches: 7. CDR3: CASSQKRTGIYNEQFS. The CDR3 bases are TGCGCCAGCAGCCAAAAGAGGACAGGGATATACAATGAGCAGTTCTCC.

The CDR3 DNA reads as TGTGCCACCAGTGAGTCGACCGCGCACAGGGAGGCTTCCGACGAGCAGTACTTC. This encodes CATSESTAHREASDEQYF. The J gene is TRBJ2-7, the V gene TRBV24-1; D possibly matches TRBD1 or TRBD2 (6 bases each). The germline V and J ends were trimmed by 4 bases and 5 bases, with 26 bases remaining between them. Looked up from germline, CDR1 is KGHDR and CDR2 is SFDVKD. The CDR3 is 18 amino acids.

This chain joins TRBV5-4 and TRBJ2-1, with no clear D. This CDR3 has 16 residues. Germline-derived CDR1 and CDR2 are SGHNT and YYREEE (reference sequence). V lost 0 bases and J 0 bases, leaving 10 bases between the germline ends. CDR3 sequence: CASSLDFSLSYNEQFF. In DNA form, the CDR3 reads TGTGCCAGCAGCTTGGACTTCTCCCTCTCCTACAATGAGCAGTTCTTC.

This clonotype was seen a handful of times. The CDR3 region is CASSDPSGEEQYF. In nucleotides, the CDR3 is TGTGCCAGCTCAGACCCCTCGGGGGAGGAGCAGTACTTC. The gene calls are TRBV18 and TRBJ2-7; the D gene is possibly TRBD2 (6 bases). The V gene's germline CDR1 is KGHSH and CDR2 LQKENI. CDR3 length: 13 residues. Trimming shortened V by 5 bases and J by 7 bases, and 15 bases separated the two germline ends.

This clonotype was detected a few times. V and J are TRBV20-1 and TRBJ2-1; 13 bases are shared with TRBD2. Germline assignment: CDR1 DFQATT and CDR2 SNEGSKA (reference sequence). J was trimmed by 5 bases and V by 1 base; bases with no gene match: 14. The CDR3 spans 19 residues. CDR3 DNA: TGCAGTGCTAGAGGTACTAGCGGGAGGGCCCTGGCCGGAGACAATGAGCAGTTCTTC. It specifies CSARGTSGRALAGDNEQFF.

The chain is built from TRBV12-3 or TRBV12-4 and TRBJ2-1; no definite D call. CDR3 size: 15 residues. Trimming shortened V by 3 bases and J by 0 bases, and 9 bases separated the two germline ends. CDR3 protein: CASSFWASSYNEQFF. The CDR3 bases are TGTGCCAGCAGTTTTTGGGCAAGCTCCTACAATGAGCAGTTCTTC.

This clonotype appeared a single time. The chain has TRBV28 and TRBJ2-4, with D tentatively TRBD1 (6 bases). The CDR3 covers 15 residues. V gave up 2 bases and J gave up 6 bases, with 14 bases separating them. Germline loops: CDR1 MDHEN, CDR2 SYDVKM. The CDR3 DNA reads as TGTGCCAGCAGTTTAACAGGGAGAGTTGGAAACATTCAGTACTTC. This gives the protein CASSLTGRVGNIQYF.

This clonotype was observed a handful of times. V usage is TRBV19 and J usage is TRBJ2-3; TRBD2 aligns across 8 bases. Germline CDR1 reads LNHDA; CDR2 reads SQIVND (reference sequence). V was clipped by 6 bases and J by 4 bases; unmatched bases: 12. This CDR3 is 16 amino acids long. The CDR3 region has the DNA TGTGCCAGTAGGAGGAGCGGGAGAGGGGCCGCAGATACGCAGTATTTT. It translates to CASRRSGRGAADTQYF. The full variable domain, with the rest looked up from reference TRBV19 and TRBJ2-3, is DGGITQSPKYLFRKEGQNVTLSCEQNLNHDAMYWYRQDPGQGLRLIYYSQIVNDFQKGDIAEGYSVSREKKESFPLTVTSAQKNPTAFYLCASRRSGRGAADTQYFGPGTRLTVL.

The chain links TRBV28 to TRBJ2-4, with 12 bases that match TRBD2. V lost 5 bases to trimming and J lost 2 bases; unmatched junction nucleotides: 10. Germline V gene lookup returns CDR1 MDHEN and CDR2 SYDVKM. This CDR3 region has 18 residues. The CDR3 nucleotides read TGTGCCAGCAGTCTGCTAGCGGGAGGGCCAACTTCCAAAAACATTCAGTACTTC. Its translation: CASSLLAGGPTSKNIQYF.